The 25 T cell receptor beta chains below come from one sample, sequenced in a study of PD-1 blockade in classical Hodgkin lymphoma (dated by TCRdb to about 2020). This specimen's time point label, per the study, means: cycle 4 day 1 (C4D1), after five to seven weeks of nivolumab. All trial patients had relapsed after autologous stem cell transplantation, with cohorts A, B and C differing in prior brentuximab vedotin exposure. A Miltenyi CD4+ T cell isolation kit was used for magnetic negative selection to purify CD4+ T cells from thawed PBMCs. The library was produced with the immunoSEQ multiplex PCR assay. TCRdb's version of the immuneACCESS table is confined to in-frame rearrangements and falls short of the full clone set. An unresolved V gene accounts for under half of the shortfall where checked; the remainder is of unknown origin. For this sample there are approximately 20,000 clones; around four fifths appear just once. Under 3% of the sample rests with the top ten.

The material was CD4+ T cells from blood, obtained before the fourth cycle of nivolumab. The receptors originated from a human donor with classical Hodgkin lymphoma.

This sequence joins TRBV27 and TRBJ2-7; the match to TRBD2 covers 11 bases. From germline, CDR1 is MNHEY and CDR2 SMNVEV (reference sequence). CDR3 size: 14 residues. Trimming took 5 bases from V and 3 from J; bases not matched to a gene: 3. The CDR3 DNA reads as TGTGCCAGCAGTGGGACTAGCGGAGGCTACGAGCAGTACTTC. It is translated as CASSGTSGGYEQYF.

This clone appeared a few times. This chain links TRBV19 with TRBJ1-2, with 10 bases that match TRBD1. This CDR3 is 15 amino acids long. Germline lookup yields CDR1 LNHDA and CDR2 SQIVND (reference sequence). The V segment lost 7 bases and the J segment 4 bases; nucleotides outside the gene matches: 9. The CDR3 spells CASIPPGDRGYGYTF. The CDR3 region has the DNA TGTGCCAGTATCCCCCCCGGGGACAGGGGCTATGGCTACACCTTC.

The rearrangement uses TRBV5-4 and TRBJ2-5, with D tentatively TRBD2 (6 bases). This CDR3 contains 16 residues. Deletions cut 4 bases from V and 2 bases from J, with 18 bases between. Germline CDR1 reads SGHNT; CDR2 reads YYREEE (reference sequence). The CDR3 sequence: CASSQFISGGQETQYF. The DNA for the CDR3 is TGTGCCAGCAGCCAGTTTATTAGCGGAGGTCAAGAGACCCAGTACTTC.

This clone turned up a few times. The chain joins TRBV5-1 to TRBJ2-1; no definite D call. Trimming removed 0 bases at V and 3 bases at J, with 7 bases between. Germline CDR1 is SGHRS and CDR2 is YFSETQ. The CDR3 is 14 amino acids. DNA of the CDR3: TGCGCCAGCAGCTTGGAGAGATACTACAATGAGCAGTTCTTC. Protein sequence: CASSLERYYNEQFF.

The rearrangement uses TRBV5-8 and TRBJ1-4; 8 bases agree with TRBD1. The CDR3 spans 15 residues. V trimming: 0 bases; J trimming: 8 bases; junction bases outside the gene matches: 6. The germline V gene encodes CDR1 SGHTS and CDR2 YDEGEE. DNA for the CDR3: TGTGCCAGCAGCTTGGGGACAGGGAATGGCGAAAAACTGTTTTTT. Its translation is CASSLGTGNGEKLFF.

The J gene is TRBJ2-1, the V gene TRBV7-2; weak D call: TRBD1 (6 bases). CDR3 size: 13 residues. V was pared by 5 bases and J by 8 bases, with 13 bases between. Germline V lookup: CDR1 SGHTA, CDR2 FQGNSA. This chain's CDR3 is CASSKQGWDEQFF. Here the CDR3 DNA reads TGTGCCAGCAGCAAACAGGGTTGGGATGAGCAGTTCTTC.

The V call is TRBV6-4, the J call TRBJ1-1; the D gene is possibly TRBD1 (5 bases). Germline V gives CDR1 MRHNA, CDR2 SNTAGT. V was trimmed by 5 bases and J by 4 bases, leaving 11 bases between them. This CDR3 is 13 amino acids long. The DNA for the CDR3 is TGTGCCAGCAGTCTGGCTAGGGGCACTGAAGCTTTCTTT. Its protein product is CASSLARGTEAFF.

This chain uses TRBV18 with TRBJ1-1; perhaps TRBD1 as D (5 bases). Deletions cut 0 bases from V and 3 bases from J, with 11 bases between. The CDR3 sequence is 15 residues long. Germline values: CDR1 KGHSH, CDR2 LQKENI. CDR3 region: CASSPPSGGDTEAFF. The CDR3 DNA is TGTGCCAGCTCACCACCCAGCGGAGGGGACACTGAAGCTTTCTTT.

The rearrangement links TRBV28 to TRBJ2-7, with 13 positions matching TRBD2. Germline CDR1 and CDR2: MDHEN and SYDVKM. J lost 5 bases, V lost 6 bases, and 7 bases had no gene match. CDR3 length: 15 amino acids. CDR3 bases: TGTGCCAGCAGCCGGACTAGCGGGAGATCCCACGAGCAGTACTTC. This gives the protein CASSRTSGRSHEQYF.

This chain joins TRBV9 and TRBJ1-4; D is undetermined. Germline CDR1 reads SGDLS; CDR2 reads YYNGEE. This CDR3 spans 13 amino acids. V was cut by 3 bases and J by 3 bases, with 6 bases left in between. The CDR3 spells CASSDGPNEKLFF. For the CDR3, the DNA is TGTGCCAGCAGCGACGGGCCTAATGAAAAACTGTTTTTT.

V gene TRBV6-1 combines with J gene TRBJ2-7; 11 bases match TRBD2. V lost 3 bases and J lost 2; bases outside the gene matches: 6. CDR1 and CDR2 (germline): MNHNS, SASEGT. The CDR3 covers 16 residues. CDR3 residues: CASSEGTSGSAYEQYF. DNA of the CDR3: TGTGCCAGCAGTGAGGGAACTAGCGGGAGTGCCTACGAGCAGTACTTC.

The count of this clone is one. The CDR3 sequence is CASSSYRGGTEAFF. In DNA form, the CDR3 reads TGTGCCAGCAGTTCGTACAGGGGGGGCACTGAAGCTTTCTTT. The chain joins TRBV28 to TRBJ1-1, with 8 bases lining up with TRBD1. This CDR3 contains 14 residues. Losses at the gene ends were 4 bases for V and 4 bases for J; bases not matched to a gene: 5. CDR1 is MDHEN, CDR2 SYDVKM, per germline.

By share, this clone ranks as medium-sized. J is TRBJ1-5 and V is TRBV6-6; TRBD1 matches at 9 bases. The CDR3 sequence is 13 residues long. V dropped 8 bases and J dropped 6; count of bases not matched to a gene: 5. CDR1 MNHNY and CDR2 SVGAGI come from the germline V gene (reference sequence). The chain's CDR3 is CASLDRGTQPQHF. The CDR3 DNA is TGTGCCAGCCTTGACAGGGGGACTCAGCCCCAGCATTTT.

This clone has a single count. The rearrangement joins TRBV6-5 to TRBJ1-1; perhaps TRBD1 as D (6 bases). Germline CDR1 and CDR2: MNHEY and SVGAGI. The CDR3 length is 14 residues. Trimming shortened V by 6 bases and J by 5 bases, and 16 bases separated the two germline ends. CDR3: CASRAGGRLTEAFF. CDR3 sequence (DNA): TGTGCCAGCAGGGCCGGGGGCCGACTTACTGAAGCTTTCTTT.

J is TRBJ2-1 and V is TRBV28; TRBD1 matches at 7 bases. The CDR3 sequence is 17 residues long. Unmatched junction bases numbered 19, after V lost 7 bases and J lost 7 bases. In germline, CDR1 is MDHEN, CDR2 SYDVKM. CDR3 region: CASIGQRGQLHRNEQFF. In DNA form, the CDR3 reads TGTGCCAGCATAGGCCAAAGGGGACAGTTACATAGGAATGAGCAGTTCTTC.

Judged by abundance, this clone is medium-sized (0.01 to 0.1%). The chain has TRBV5-4 and TRBJ1-2, with D unclear. V dropped 4 bases and J dropped 8 bases, with 18 bases sitting between them. CDR1 is SGHNT, CDR2 YYREEE, per germline (reference sequence). This CDR3 has 14 amino acids. In DNA, the CDR3 is TGTGCCAGCAGCATCGACGCCCTAGAAAGGGGCTACACCTTC. The encoded protein is CASSIDALERGYTF.

The genes are TRBV6-1 and TRBJ2-4; tentative D call: TRBD1 (5 bases). The CDR3 consists of 15 residues. The germline CDR1 and CDR2 sequences are MNHNS and SASEGT. With 3 bases removed from V and 0 bases from J, the gap between germline ends came to 9 bases. CDR3 loop: CASSDRQLAKNIQYF. CDR3 sequence (DNA): TGTGCCAGCAGTGACAGACAGTTAGCCAAAAACATTCAGTACTTC.

The chain joins TRBV19 to TRBJ2-7; 7 bases align to TRBD1. The CDR3 extends over 14 amino acids. Germline-derived CDR1 and CDR2 are LNHDA and SQIVND (reference sequence). The J segment lost 1 base and the V segment lost 3 bases, leaving 3 bases of the junction unmatched. The CDR3 region has the DNA TGTGCCAGTAGTATCGGGACAGATTCCTACGAGCAGTACTTC. This gives the protein CASSIGTDSYEQYF.

The rearrangement links TRBV30 to TRBJ1-1; 7 bases fit TRBD1. The V segment lost 0 bases and the J segment 7 bases; nucleotides outside the gene matches: 5. Germline lookup yields CDR1 GTSNPN and CDR2 SVGIG (reference sequence). The CDR3 is 13 amino acids. This CDR3 is CAWSVQGTVEAFF. As DNA, the CDR3 is TGTGCCTGGAGTGTACAGGGGACCGTTGAAGCTTTCTTT.

This sequence joins TRBV2 and TRBJ1-2; D is possibly TRBD1 (5 bases). V lost 6 bases and J 4 bases, leaving 18 bases between the germline ends. This CDR3 region has 15 residues. CDR1 is SNHLY and CDR2 is FYNNEI in the germline V gene. CDR3 sequence: CASRTGLSQGYGYTF. The CDR3 bases are TGTGCCAGCAGAACTGGACTTTCCCAGGGCTATGGCTACACCTTC.

In nucleotides, the CDR3 is TGTGCCAGCAGCCAAGATGGCAGGACCGGGCCCCAGCATTTT. Its translation is CASSQDGRTGPQHF. The chain joins TRBV14 to TRBJ1-5; no clear D. V was trimmed by 0 bases and J by 9 bases, leaving 12 bases between them. CDR1 and CDR2 (germline): SGHDN, FVKESK. This CDR3 has 14 residues.

This clone was picked up a small number of times. This chain joins TRBV6-5 and TRBJ1-6; TRBD1 agrees at 12 bases. The CDR3 loop spans 13 amino acids. V shed 6 bases and J 12 bases; nucleotides not matched to a gene: 3. Germline V CDR1 and CDR2: MNHEY, SVGAGI. CDR3 nucleotide sequence: TGTGCCAGCAGAGGGACAGGGGGCTTACCCCTCCACTTT. This encodes CASRGTGGLPLHF.

The rearrangement joins TRBV18 to TRBJ2-1, with 8 bases identical to TRBD1. This CDR3 has 15 amino acids. The V and J ends lost 3 bases and 3 bases, in that order; junction bases with no gene match: 4. Germline assignment: CDR1 KGHSH and CDR2 LQKENI. CDR3 DNA: TGTGCCAGCTCACCGCGGGACAGGTTCTACAATGAGCAGTTCTTC. Amino acid sequence: CASSPRDRFYNEQFF.

The CDR3 DNA follows: TGCGCCAGCAGCTTGAGGGACAGGGCAACAGATACGCAGTATTTT. It is translated as CASSLRDRATDTQYF. The rearrangement joins TRBV5-1 to TRBJ2-3; 9 bases map to TRBD1. J lost 3 bases, V lost 1 base, and 3 bases had no gene match. Germline V CDR1 and CDR2: SGHRS, YFSETQ. This CDR3 comprises 15 residues.

The chain couples TRBV11-1 to TRBJ1-1; D is undetermined. V gave up 4 bases and J gave up 6 bases, with 12 bases separating them. The CDR3 spans 13 residues. Germline V gene data show CDR1 as SGHAT and CDR2 as FQDESV (reference sequence). CDR3 sequence (DNA): TGTGCCAGCAGCTCACGGCGAAAGGCTGAAGCTTTCTTT. Protein sequence: CASSSRRKAEAFF.